These 15 T cell receptor beta chains came from one sample sequenced in a study of resident and recirculating memory T cells in vitiligo. Measured with immunoSEQ multiplex PCR; TCRdb has only the in-frame clones, and not every one. The table records around 38,000 clones, 80% to 95% of them present only once. Source material: blood. The receptors originated from a male donor with vitiligo.

This clone was counted a single time. This chain connects TRBV7-9 to TRBJ2-1; 8 bases agree with TRBD2. CDR1 SEHNR and CDR2 FQNEAQ come from the germline V gene (reference sequence). The V gene end was trimmed by 1 base and the J gene end by 5 bases; junction bases not matched to a gene: 7. The CDR3 consists of 16 residues. The CDR3 nucleotides are TGTGCCAGCAGCTTAGGGCTAGCGGGCACTAACAATGAGCAGTTCTTC. Translating gives CASSLGLAGTNNEQFF. The full variable domain, rest sourced from reference TRBV7-9 and TRBJ2-1, is DTGVSQNPRHKITKRGQNVTFRCDPISEHNRLYWYRQTLGQGPEFLTYFQNEAQLEKSRLLSDRFSAERPKGSFSTLEIQRTEQGDSAMYLCASSLGLAGTNNEQFFGPGTRLTVL.

The V gene is TRBV18, the J gene TRBJ2-4; D perhaps matches TRBD1 (6 bases). Germline V gene lookup returns CDR1 KGHSH and CDR2 LQKENI. The germline V and J ends were trimmed by 1 base and 0 bases, with 13 bases remaining between them. This CDR3 comprises 17 residues. CDR3 protein: CASSPLPQGVAKNIQYF. DNA for the CDR3: TGTGCCAGCTCACCACTTCCACAGGGCGTAGCCAAAAACATTCAGTACTTC.

This chain joins TRBV6-5 and TRBJ2-1; D may be TRBD2 (5 bases). The germline V and J ends were trimmed by 5 bases and 5 bases, with 16 bases remaining between them. The CDR3 sequence is 15 residues long. The germline V gene has CDR1 MNHEY and CDR2 SVGAGI. CDR3 DNA: TGTGCCAGCAGTGCGGAGGTATTATTAAACAATGAGCAGTTCTTC. It translates to CASSAEVLLNNEQFF.

With respect to this clone: A read error may account for a junction end that differs from germline. The chain has TRBV29-1 and TRBJ2-5; 9 nucleotides line up with TRBD2. This CDR3 is 14 amino acids long. The V gene's germline CDR1 is SQVTM and CDR2 ANQGSEA. CDR3 in DNA: TGCAGCGTTGAAGTCCGAGGTAGCGGGGGCCCCGAGGACTTC. Translation gives CSVEVRGSGGPEDF. The full variable domain, completed using reference TRBV29-1 and TRBJ2-5, is SAVISQKPSRDICQRGTSLTIQCQVDSQVTMMFWYRQQPGQSLTLIATANQGSEATYESGFVIDKFPISRPNLTFSTLTVSNMSPEDSSIYLCSVEVRGSGGPEDFGPGTRLLVL.

V gene TRBV2 combines with J gene TRBJ2-5; TRBD1 matches at 9 bases. Trimming took 1 base from V and 2 from J; bases not matched to a gene: 5. This CDR3 is built from 16 residues. Germline CDR1 reads SNHLY; CDR2 reads FYNNEI. The DNA for the CDR3 is TGTGCCAGCAGTGAAGGGGGACAGGGCCGGCAAGAGACCCAGTACTTC. Protein product: CASSEGGQGRQETQYF.

The chain combines TRBV5-4 with TRBJ2-5; TRBD2 matches 12 bases. J was trimmed by 3 bases and V by 1 base; bases with no gene match: 1. The V gene's germline CDR1 is SGHNT and CDR2 YYREEE (reference sequence). The CDR3 loop spans 15 amino acids. This CDR3 reads CASSLRLAGEETQYF. The DNA of the CDR3 is TGTGCCAGCAGCTTGAGACTAGCGGGGGAAGAGACCCAGTACTTC.

The chain carries TRBV5-6 and TRBJ1-5; 9 bases are a match to TRBD1. Germline V gene lookup returns CDR1 SGHDT and CDR2 YYEEEE. CDR3 length: 16 residues. With V trimmed by 5 bases and J by 4 bases, 10 bases remained unmatched. The CDR3 DNA reads as TGTGCCAGCAGTTCCTTAGGGGACAGGGCAAATCAGCCCCAGCATTTT. This sequence encodes CASSSLGDRANQPQHF.

The chain is built from TRBV18 and TRBJ2-7, with D maybe TRBD1 (6 bases). Germline V gene data show CDR1 as KGHSH and CDR2 as LQKENI. V lost 5 bases and J 7 bases, leaving 15 bases between the germline ends. This CDR3 has 13 residues. CDR3 sequence reads: CASSGDTRGEQYF. Written as DNA, the CDR3 is TGTGCCAGCTCAGGGGACACTAGAGGTGAGCAGTACTTC.

This sequence joins TRBV5-6 and TRBJ1-2; 7 bases map to TRBD1. CDR1 and CDR2 from the germline V gene are SGHDT and YYEEEE. The CDR3 length is 14 residues. Losses at the gene ends were 5 bases for V and 5 bases for J; bases not matched to a gene: 9. CDR3 protein: CASSLGTVIYGYTF. The CDR3 DNA follows: TGTGCCAGCAGTCTGGGGACAGTTATTTATGGCTACACCTTC. The full variable domain, its missing parts supplied by reference TRBV5-6 and TRBJ1-2, is DAGVTQSPTHLIKTRGQQVTLRCSPKSGHDTVSWYQQALGQGPQFIFQYYEEEERQRGNFPDRFSGHQFPNYSSELNVNALLLGDSALYLCASSLGTVIYGYTFGSGTRLTVV.

V gene TRBV27 combines with J gene TRBJ1-5; 9 bases fit TRBD1. The ends lost 5 bases at V and 4 bases at J; junction bases unmatched: 9. There are 16 residues in the CDR3. The germline CDR1 and CDR2 sequences are MNHEY and SMNVEV (reference sequence). The CDR3 here is CASSPYRTGENQPQHF. The CDR3 nucleotides are TGTGCCAGCAGTCCCTACCGGACAGGGGAGAATCAGCCCCAGCATTTT.

The V gene is TRBV11-2, the J gene TRBJ2-3; D unclear. V gave up 5 bases and J gave up 2 bases, with 8 bases separating them. The CDR3 is 13 residues long. The V gene's germline CDR1 is SGHAT and CDR2 FQNNGV. CDR3 in DNA: TGTGCCAGCAGCGTCATTTTCACAGATACGCAGTATTTT. It translates to CASSVIFTDTQYF.

The chain uses TRBV2 and TRBJ1-5, with 10 bases lining up with TRBD1. The CDR3 consists of 15 residues. J lost 4 bases, V lost 7 bases, and 7 bases had no gene match. Germline assignment: CDR1 SNHLY and CDR2 FYNNEI. The CDR3 is CASMLGTGANQPQHF. The CDR3 DNA reads TGTGCCAGCATGCTCGGGACAGGGGCTAATCAGCCCCAGCATTTT.

The rearrangement links TRBV6-5 to TRBJ1-1; TRBD1 might be the D (5 bases). This CDR3 is built from 14 residues. V was shortened by 5 bases and J by 5 bases, with 15 bases between the two germline ends. Germline V lookup: CDR1 MNHEY, CDR2 SVGAGI. The CDR3 DNA sequence: TGTGCCAGCAGTGCCAAGGGCCGGGGGACTGAAGCTTTCTTT. It encodes CASSAKGRGTEAFF.

The rearrangement joins TRBV18 to TRBJ2-5, with TRBD2 as a possible D gene (6 bases). V was cut by 0 bases and J by 0 bases, with 11 bases left in between. CDR3 size: 16 residues. Germline V gene data show CDR1 as KGHSH and CDR2 as LQKENI. The chain's CDR3 is CASSPPKRGNQETQYF. In nucleotides, the CDR3 is TGTGCCAGCTCACCACCCAAACGGGGGAACCAAGAGACCCAGTACTTC. The full variable domain, with the rest looked up from reference TRBV18 and TRBJ2-5, is NAGVMQNPRHLVRRRGQEARLRCSPMKGHSHVYWYRQLPEEGLKFMVYLQKENIIDESGMPKERFSAEFPKEGPSILRIQQVVRGDSAAYFCASSPPKRGNQETQYFGPGTRLLVL.

The chain combines TRBV11-2 with TRBJ2-3; 7 positions match TRBD2. The CDR3 contains 16 residues. The germline V gene has CDR1 SGHAT and CDR2 FQNNGV. The ends lost 3 bases at V and 3 bases at J; junction bases unmatched: 9. CDR3 loop: CASSFRLAVGTDTQYF. CDR3 DNA: TGTGCCAGCAGCTTCCGACTAGCCGTAGGGACAGATACGCAGTATTTT. Combining the CDR3 with reference TRBV11-2 and TRBJ2-3 gives the whole variable domain EAGVAQSPRYKIIEKRQSVAFWCNPISGHATLYWYQQILGQGPKLLIQFQNNGVVDDSQLPKDRFSAERLKGVDSTLKIQPAKLEDSAVYLCASSFRLAVGTDTQYFGPGTRLTVL.